This T cell receptor beta chain was obtained from a study of spatial heterogeneity in lung cancer. Points from the study as a whole: Intratumoral expanded alpha and beta TCR counts were found to track tumor mutation counts.

This clonotype showed up many times. Its antigen is unknown. This beta chain slipped into a library made for alpha chains as a stray read, so its size is not meaningful. Indicated time point: sample taken at primary tumor resection. TCRdb reanalysed the 5' RACE reads using MiXCR and keeps one entry per CDR3 protein. The sample has about 5,600 distinct CDR3 sequences, under 5% seen once; the top ten hold over 20%. The sequence came from a male donor with early-stage non-small cell lung cancer. The sequenced sample was lung tumor tissue, obtained at surgery.

For the CDR3, the DNA is TGCAGTGCTAGAGATCCCGTTTCCACTGAAGCTTTCTTT. Its translation is CSARDPVSTEAFF. This chain connects TRBV20-1 to TRBJ1-1; D unresolved. The V end was cut by 0 bases, the J end by 4 bases, with 9 bases between. The CDR3 extends over 13 amino acids. Germline CDR1 and CDR2: DFQATT and SNEGSKA (reference sequence).